These T cell receptor beta chains were read from a single sample in a study of CD8 T cells in ankylosing spondylitis. Using its own MiXCR run on the 5' RACE reads, TCRdb lists one record per CDR3 protein. The sample yields tens of thousands of distinct CDR3 sequences, approximately 11% seen once. Sequences were obtained from blood, either unsorted or a sorted T cell fraction (not recorded which). The receptors here all came from a male donor with ankylosing spondylitis or in good health (not recorded which). The CDR3 runs from the conserved cysteine through the conserved F or W. A D gene is named only where the DNA matches it firmly. Size is stated for part of the rows, as once, few or many counts, or as a class when the clone is expanded.

abundance: many
j_gene: TRBJ2-1
v_gene: TRBV6-1
d_gene: TRBD2
CDR3nt: TGTGCCAGCGAGCGGGGTCCCAACAATGAGCAGTTCTTC
CDR3aa: CASERGPNNEQFF

abundance: few
j_gene: TRBJ2-2
v_gene: TRBV12-3/TRBV12-4
d_gene: .
CDR3nt: TGTGCCAGCAGTGCCCGCCTTTGGGAGCTGTTTTTT
CDR3aa: CASSARLWELFF

abundance: many
j_gene: TRBJ1-2
v_gene: TRBV28
d_gene: .
CDR3nt: TGTGCCAGCAGTCCCACGCAGAACTATGGCTACACCTTC
CDR3aa: CASSPTQNYGYTF

abundance: many
j_gene: TRBJ2-5
v_gene: TRBV3-1
d_gene: .
CDR3nt: TGTGCCAGCAGCCAAGCACCCGGACTATACTTC
CDR3aa: CASSQAPGLYF

abundance: many
j_gene: TRBJ1-3
v_gene: TRBV5-6
d_gene: .
CDR3nt: TGTGCCAGCAGCTTGAGTGGTTGGACGGGGGGAAACACCATATATTTT
CDR3aa: CASSLSGWTGGNTIYF

abundance: many
j_gene: TRBJ2-7
v_gene: TRBV12-3/TRBV12-4
d_gene: TRBD1
CDR3nt: TGTGCCAGCAGTTGGGGACAGGGTGTGGAGCAGTACTTC
CDR3aa: CASSWGQGVEQYF

abundance: .
j_gene: TRBJ1-2
v_gene: TRBV5-1
d_gene: .
CDR3nt: TGCGCCAGCAGCTTAGACACATTATTCTATGGCTACACCTTC
CDR3aa: CASSLDTLFYGYTF

abundance: many
j_gene: TRBJ2-3
v_gene: TRBV20-1
d_gene: .
CDR3nt: TGCAGTGCTGACTACACAGATACGCAGTATTTT
CDR3aa: CSADYTDTQYF

abundance: many
j_gene: TRBJ1-3
v_gene: TRBV5-1
d_gene: .
CDR3nt: TGCGCCAGCAGCTTCCGGACTAAAGGAAACACCATATATTTT
CDR3aa: CASSFRTKGNTIYF

abundance: many
j_gene: TRBJ2-1
v_gene: TRBV2
d_gene: .
CDR3nt: TGTGCCAGCAGTGTGGACTTGGGCATCTACAATGAGCAGTTCTTT
CDR3aa: CASSVDLGIYNEQFF

abundance: many
j_gene: TRBJ2-2
v_gene: TRBV12-3/TRBV12-4
d_gene: TRBD1
CDR3nt: TGTGCCGCACGCTTAGGGGGACAGGGAAACACCGGGGAGCTGTTTTTT
CDR3aa: CAARLGGQGNTGELFF

abundance: many
j_gene: TRBJ1-4
v_gene: TRBV14
d_gene: .
CDR3nt: TGTGCCAGCAGCCAAGCGGTCCGCGCGAGCGAAAAACTGTTTTTT
CDR3aa: CASSQAVRASEKLFF

abundance: many
j_gene: TRBJ2-3
v_gene: TRBV5-1
d_gene: .
CDR3nt: TGCGCCAGCAGCTCCCTAGCGCGGGGCGGGAGCACAGATACGCAGTATTTT
CDR3aa: CASSSLARGGSTDTQYF

abundance: many
j_gene: TRBJ2-2
v_gene: TRBV5-1
d_gene: .
CDR3nt: TGCGCCAGCAGCGATACAGGGTCGTTCACCGGGGAGCTGTTTTTT
CDR3aa: CASSDTGSFTGELFF

abundance: many
j_gene: TRBJ2-1
v_gene: TRBV5-1
d_gene: .
CDR3nt: TGCGCCAGCAGCCAAAACAGGGTTTTGGGACATTACAATGAGCAGTTCTTC
CDR3aa: CASSQNRVLGHYNEQFF

abundance: .
j_gene: TRBJ1-2
v_gene: TRBV6-1
d_gene: .
CDR3nt: TGTGCCAGCAGTGAAGCCATAGGACAGTATGGCTACACCTTC
CDR3aa: CASSEAIGQYGYTF

abundance: many
j_gene: TRBJ1-1
v_gene: TRBV29-1
d_gene: .
CDR3nt: TGCAGCGCCGACGTTTCGGGGAACACTGAAGCTTTCTTT
CDR3aa: CSADVSGNTEAFF

abundance: many
j_gene: TRBJ2-7
v_gene: TRBV2
d_gene: .
CDR3nt: TGTGCCAGCAGGACGTCAACCTACGAGCAGTACTTC
CDR3aa: CASRTSTYEQYF

abundance: .
j_gene: TRBJ1-1
v_gene: TRBV5-1
d_gene: .
CDR3nt: TGCGCCAGCAGCCCTGGAGCAGGTTACACTGAAGCTTTCTTT
CDR3aa: CASSPGAGYTEAFF

abundance: many
j_gene: TRBJ2-2
v_gene: TRBV7-8
d_gene: .
CDR3nt: TGTGCCAGCAGCTTAGGGACGAACACCGGGGAGCTGTTTTTT
CDR3aa: CASSLGTNTGELFF

abundance: few
j_gene: TRBJ2-6
v_gene: TRBV25-1
d_gene: TRBD1
CDR3nt: TGTGCCAGCAGCGGATCCGTCCCGGGACAGGGGTCTGGGGCCAACGTCCTGACTTTC
CDR3aa: CASSGSVPGQGSGANVLTF

abundance: once
j_gene: TRBJ2-1
v_gene: TRBV3-1
d_gene: TRBD2
CDR3nt: TGTGCCAGCTGCCAAGGTACTAGCGGGGTAAATGAGCAGTTCTTC
CDR3aa: CASCQGTSGVNEQFF

abundance: many
j_gene: TRBJ1-1
v_gene: TRBV12-3/TRBV12-4
d_gene: .
CDR3nt: TGTGCCAGCAGTTTATCGAGGGGAGCGGGCACTGAAGCTTTCTTT
CDR3aa: CASSLSRGAGTEAFF

abundance: .
j_gene: TRBJ2-2
v_gene: TRBV5-1
d_gene: .
CDR3nt: TGCGCCAGCAGCTTGGAGCGGCCGGGAACCGGGGAGCTGTTTTTT
CDR3aa: CASSLERPGTGELFF